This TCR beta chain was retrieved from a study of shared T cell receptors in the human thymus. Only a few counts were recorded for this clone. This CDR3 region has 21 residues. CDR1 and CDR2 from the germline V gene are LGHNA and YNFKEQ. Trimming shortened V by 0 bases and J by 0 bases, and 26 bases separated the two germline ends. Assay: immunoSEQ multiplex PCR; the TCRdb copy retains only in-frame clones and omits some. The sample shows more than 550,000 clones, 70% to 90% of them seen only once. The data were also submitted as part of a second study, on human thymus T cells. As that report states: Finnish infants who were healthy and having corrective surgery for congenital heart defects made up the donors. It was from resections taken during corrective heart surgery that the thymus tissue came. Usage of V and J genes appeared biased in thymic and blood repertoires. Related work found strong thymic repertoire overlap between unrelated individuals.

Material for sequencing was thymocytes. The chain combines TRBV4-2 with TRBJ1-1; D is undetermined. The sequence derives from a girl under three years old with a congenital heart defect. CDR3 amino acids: CASSQEYFGDRRRTLNTEAFF. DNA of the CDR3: TGTGCCAGCAGCCAAGAATACTTCGGGGATCGACGAAGAACCTTGAACACTGAAGCTTTCTTT.